The rows below give T cell receptor beta chains drawn from one sample of a study of cytomegalovirus exposure and HLA in healthy donors. The table came from immunoSEQ multiplex PCR; TCRdb's copy has only in-frame clones and leaves some out. The sample contains some 150,000 clones, roughly three quarters of which appear only once. The sample taken for sequencing was PBMCs. The receptors come from a man aged 55-75 years in good health and CMV-seronegative. CDR3s include the opening cysteine and the closing phenylalanine or tryptophan. Fields, in order: D gene, V gene, clone size, J gene, CDR3 DNA, CDR3 protein. A D gene is named only where the DNA matches it firmly. Clone size is not always given. Where it is, it says once, few, many or a class for expanded clones.

d_call: TRBD2
v_call: TRBV4-3
clone_size: .
j_call: TRBJ2-1
cdr3_nt: TGCGCCAGCAGCCAAGTGAAGTCGGGAGGGCCCCATGAGCAGTTCTTC
cdr3_aa: CASSQVKSGGPHEQFF

d_call: TRBD2
v_call: TRBV11-2
clone_size: .
j_call: TRBJ2-3
cdr3_nt: TGTGCCAGCAGCTTGATAGCGGGAGCTGGGTCCGATACGCAGTATTTT
cdr3_aa: CASSLIAGAGSDTQYF

d_call: .
v_call: TRBV15
clone_size: .
j_call: TRBJ1-5
cdr3_nt: TGTGCCACCAGCAGAGATGACGGGGGGACACAGCCCCAGCATTTT
cdr3_aa: CATSRDDGGTQPQHF

d_call: TRBD1
v_call: TRBV5-1
clone_size: .
j_call: TRBJ1-4
cdr3_nt: TGCGCCAGCAGGACGGGACAGCTAACAACTAATGAAAAACTGTTTTTT
cdr3_aa: CASRTGQLTTNEKLFF

d_call: .
v_call: TRBV9
clone_size: .
j_call: TRBJ2-1
cdr3_nt: TGTGCCAGCAGCGTATCAGCGGGTAGCTCCTACAATGAGCAGTTCTTC
cdr3_aa: CASSVSAGSSYNEQFF

d_call: .
v_call: TRBV27
clone_size: once
j_call: TRBJ2-7
cdr3_nt: TGTGCCAGCAGTTTCGTTGGTGGGCGGGGTGTCTCCTACGAGCAGTACTTC
cdr3_aa: CASSFVGGRGVSYEQYF

d_call: TRBD2
v_call: TRBV7-3
clone_size: .
j_call: TRBJ2-7
cdr3_nt: TGTGCCAGCAGCTTAGAGCCTAGCGGGGGGTACGAGCAGTACTTC
cdr3_aa: CASSLEPSGGYEQYF

d_call: TRBD2
v_call: TRBV7-2
clone_size: .
j_call: TRBJ2-3
cdr3_nt: TGTGCCAGCAGCTTAGCTTATGGCGGGGGGAGCACAGATACGCAGTATTTT
cdr3_aa: CASSLAYGGGSTDTQYF

d_call: TRBD1
v_call: TRBV6-5
clone_size: once
j_call: TRBJ2-7
cdr3_nt: TGTGCCAGCAGTTCGGACAGGGGGGGGTACGAGCAGTACTTC
cdr3_aa: CASSSDRGGYEQYF

d_call: .
v_call: TRBV28
clone_size: few
j_call: TRBJ2-7
cdr3_nt: TGTGCCAGCAGTTCCGGCAGGGCCTACGAGCAGTACTTC
cdr3_aa: CASSSGRAYEQYF

d_call: TRBD2
v_call: TRBV5-1
clone_size: .
j_call: TRBJ2-2
cdr3_nt: TGCGCCAGCAGCTCCCCCTCTGGGAGGGCCGCCACCGGGGAGCTGTTTTTT
cdr3_aa: CASSSPSGRAATGELFF

d_call: TRBD2
v_call: TRBV4-2
clone_size: .
j_call: TRBJ2-7
cdr3_nt: TGTGCCAGCAGCCAAGATCCCACTAGCGGGGGCTCCTACGAGCAGTACTTC
cdr3_aa: CASSQDPTSGGSYEQYF

d_call: .
v_call: TRBV28
clone_size: once
j_call: TRBJ1-5
cdr3_nt: TGTGCCAGCACCGACAGCAACCAGCCCCAGCATTTT
cdr3_aa: CASTDSNQPQHF

d_call: .
v_call: TRBV28
clone_size: .
j_call: TRBJ1-4
cdr3_nt: TGTGCCAGCAGTCCCACACCTCGCCGGGTGTTTTTT
cdr3_aa: CASSPTPRRVFF

d_call: .
v_call: TRBV28
clone_size: .
j_call: TRBJ2-7
cdr3_nt: TGTGCCAGCAGTTTTGGCCCCAGTGGTTCCTACGAGCAGTACTTC
cdr3_aa: CASSFGPSGSYEQYF

d_call: .
v_call: TRBV30
clone_size: .
j_call: TRBJ1-5
cdr3_nt: TGTGCCTGGAGTGAGCCCCCTCAGCCCCAGCATTTT
cdr3_aa: CAWSEPPQPQHF

d_call: TRBD2
v_call: TRBV7-6
clone_size: .
j_call: TRBJ2-3
cdr3_nt: TGTGCCAGCAGCTTAGCGAGGAGCGGGGGTGCCTCTACGCAGTATTTT
cdr3_aa: CASSLARSGGASTQYF

d_call: TRBD1
v_call: TRBV20-1
clone_size: .
j_call: TRBJ1-4
cdr3_nt: TGCAGTGCTAGGGGACAGGGCGAACTGTTTTTT
cdr3_aa: CSARGQGELFF

d_call: TRBD1
v_call: TRBV4-1
clone_size: once
j_call: TRBJ1-4
cdr3_nt: TGCGCCAGCAGCCAAATCCAGGGGGCCCTAGATGAAAAACTGTTTTTT
cdr3_aa: CASSQIQGALDEKLFF